There are many counts of the clone carrying this TCR beta chain. The target antigen is unknown. These data come from a study of blood T cells in healthy people across ages. Study-wide points: TCR beta diversity, measured per million T cells, fell in a roughly linear way with age. Donor CMV status was unknown, possibly confounding expanded clonotype changes. Estimates drawn from one million T cells were deemed to understate diversity.

Alongside a J-beta primer mix, a sample-barcoded 5' primer served in a second PCR lasting roughly 7 to 11 cycles. TCRdb re-derived calls from the 5' RACE reads in MiXCR, one entry per CDR3 protein. The sample holds roughly 1,500,000 distinct CDR3 sequences, about 31% seen once. Germline lookup yields CDR1 SGHRS and CDR2 YFSETQ. The junction had 6 bases not matched to a gene; V was cut back by 6 bases and J by 2 bases. CDR3 length equals 15 residues. The specimen sequenced was blood. The chain has TRBV5-1 and TRBJ2-3; TRBD2 matches at 10 bases. This TCR came from a woman under 40 in good health. The DNA of the CDR3 is TGCGCCAGCAATATAGCGGGAGGCTCCACAGATACGCAGTATTTT. Encoded protein: CASNIAGGSTDTQYF.